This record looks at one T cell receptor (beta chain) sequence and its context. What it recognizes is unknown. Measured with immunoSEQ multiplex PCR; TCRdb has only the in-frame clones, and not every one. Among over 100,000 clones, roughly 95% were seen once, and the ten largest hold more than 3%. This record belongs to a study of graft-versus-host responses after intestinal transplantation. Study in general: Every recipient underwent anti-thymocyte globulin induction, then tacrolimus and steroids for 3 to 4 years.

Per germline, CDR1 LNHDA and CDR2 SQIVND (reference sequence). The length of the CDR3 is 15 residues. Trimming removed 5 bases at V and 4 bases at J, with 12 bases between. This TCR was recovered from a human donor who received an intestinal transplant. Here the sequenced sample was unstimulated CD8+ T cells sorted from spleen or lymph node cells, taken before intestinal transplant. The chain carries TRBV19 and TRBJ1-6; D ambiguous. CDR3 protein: CASSAHDGYNSPLHF. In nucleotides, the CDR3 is TGTGCCAGTAGTGCTCACGACGGTTATAATTCACCCCTCCACTTT.